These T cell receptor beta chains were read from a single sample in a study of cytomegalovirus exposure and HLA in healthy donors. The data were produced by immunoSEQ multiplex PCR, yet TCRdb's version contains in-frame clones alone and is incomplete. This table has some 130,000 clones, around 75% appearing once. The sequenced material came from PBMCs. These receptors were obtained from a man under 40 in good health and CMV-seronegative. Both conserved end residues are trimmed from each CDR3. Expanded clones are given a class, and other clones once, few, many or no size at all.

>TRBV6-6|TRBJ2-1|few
ATSDRGNEQF
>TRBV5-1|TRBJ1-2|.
ASSLESGSGYT
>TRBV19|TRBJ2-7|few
ASSPQAGISYEQY
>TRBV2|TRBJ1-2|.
ASSPDRGGNYGYT
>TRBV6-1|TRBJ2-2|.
ASRLQGSGIGELF
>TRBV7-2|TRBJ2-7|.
ASSSRQGLLEQY
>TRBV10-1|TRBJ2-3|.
ASSEIAGDLDTQY
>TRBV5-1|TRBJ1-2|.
ASSSPGGANYGYT
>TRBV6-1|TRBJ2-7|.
ASSDPTGRAYEQY
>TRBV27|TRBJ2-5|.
ASSLWARGETQY
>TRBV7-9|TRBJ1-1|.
ASSFIRDTEAF
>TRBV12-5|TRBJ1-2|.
ASGFTGQEEDGYT
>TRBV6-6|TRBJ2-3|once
ASTGLPGDTQY
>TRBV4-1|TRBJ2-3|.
ASSQEASGALRTDTQY
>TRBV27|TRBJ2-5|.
ASSSSRGRSQETQY
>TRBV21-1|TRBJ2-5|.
ASSSPWQSGRTETQY
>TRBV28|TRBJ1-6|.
ASRITGESPLH
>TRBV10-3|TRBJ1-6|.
AIRQQGGNSPLH
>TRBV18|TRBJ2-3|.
ASSPFPITDTQY
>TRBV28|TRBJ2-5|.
ASSERDRQETQY
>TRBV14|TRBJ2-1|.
ASSLWGGHNEQF
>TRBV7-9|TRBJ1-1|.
ASSPLRGSANTEAF
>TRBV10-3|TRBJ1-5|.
AISEMDTDQPQH
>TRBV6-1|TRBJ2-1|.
ATRLLIHNEQF
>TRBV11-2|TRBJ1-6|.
ASSLGLLGQTDSPLH
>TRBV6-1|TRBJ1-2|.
ASSEPGSPVYGYT
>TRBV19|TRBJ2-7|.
ASSDPGTGGYEQY
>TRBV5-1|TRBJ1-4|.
ASSKAGGIEKLF